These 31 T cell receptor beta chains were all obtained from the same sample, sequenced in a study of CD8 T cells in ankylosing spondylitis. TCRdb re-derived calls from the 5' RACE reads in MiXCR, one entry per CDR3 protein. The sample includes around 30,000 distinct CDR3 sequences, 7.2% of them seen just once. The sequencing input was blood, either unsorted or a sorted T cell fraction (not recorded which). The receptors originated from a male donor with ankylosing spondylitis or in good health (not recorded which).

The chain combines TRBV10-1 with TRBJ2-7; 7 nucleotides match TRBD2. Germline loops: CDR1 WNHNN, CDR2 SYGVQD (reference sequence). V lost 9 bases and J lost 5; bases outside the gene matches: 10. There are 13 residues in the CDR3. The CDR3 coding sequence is TGCGCCAGGCGACTAGCCTCAGATCACGAGCAGTACTTC. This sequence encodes CARRLASDHEQYF.

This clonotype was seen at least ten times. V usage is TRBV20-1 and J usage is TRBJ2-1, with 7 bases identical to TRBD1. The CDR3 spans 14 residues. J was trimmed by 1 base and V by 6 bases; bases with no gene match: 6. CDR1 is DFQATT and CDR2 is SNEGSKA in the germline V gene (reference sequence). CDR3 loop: CSAEDRVSYNEQFF. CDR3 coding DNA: TGCAGTGCCGAAGACAGGGTATCCTACAATGAGCAGTTCTTC.

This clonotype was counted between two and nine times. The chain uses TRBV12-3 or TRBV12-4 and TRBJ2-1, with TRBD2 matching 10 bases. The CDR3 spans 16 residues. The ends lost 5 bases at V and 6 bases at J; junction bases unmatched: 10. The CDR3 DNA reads TGTGCCAGCAGTCCCCTACTAGCGGGACCCCTCAATGAGCAGTTCTTC. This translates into CASSPLLAGPLNEQFF.

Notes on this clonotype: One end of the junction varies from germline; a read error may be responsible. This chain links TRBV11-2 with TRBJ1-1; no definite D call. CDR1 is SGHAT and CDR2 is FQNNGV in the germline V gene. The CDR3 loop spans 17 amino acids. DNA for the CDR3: TGTGCCAGCAGCTTAGTGGGGAGGAGACTCACGAGCACTGAAGTTTTCTTT. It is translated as CASSLVGRRLTSTEVFF. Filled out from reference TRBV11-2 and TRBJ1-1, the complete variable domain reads EAGVAQSPRYKIIEKRQSVAFWCNPISGHATLYWYQQILGQGPKLLIQFQNNGVVDDSQLPKDRFSAERLKGVDSTLKIQPAKLEDSAVYLCASSLVGRRLTSTEVFFGQGTRLTVV.

Here the CDR3 reads CSARYRGRDTQYF. CDR3 coding DNA: TGCAGTGCTAGATACCGCGGGAGAGATACGCAGTATTTT. The chain carries TRBV20-1 and TRBJ2-3; TRBD2 matches 7 bases. Trimming cost V 2 bases and J 5 bases; bases outside gene matches: 4. The CDR3 loop spans 13 amino acids. Germline CDR1 reads DFQATT; CDR2 reads SNEGSKA (reference sequence).

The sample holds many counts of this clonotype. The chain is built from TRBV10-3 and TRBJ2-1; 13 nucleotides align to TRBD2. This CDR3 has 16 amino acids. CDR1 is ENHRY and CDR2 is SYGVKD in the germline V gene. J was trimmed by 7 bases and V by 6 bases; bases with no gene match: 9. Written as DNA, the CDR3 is TGTGCCATCAGCGCCAGGACTAGCGGGAGTAGTAATGAGCAGTTCTTC. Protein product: CAISARTSGSSNEQFF.

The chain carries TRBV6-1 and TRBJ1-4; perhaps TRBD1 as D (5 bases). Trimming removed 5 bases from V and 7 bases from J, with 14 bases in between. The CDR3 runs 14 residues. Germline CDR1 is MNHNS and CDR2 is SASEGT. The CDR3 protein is CASSPNMGGEKLFF. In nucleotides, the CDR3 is TGTGCCAGCAGTCCCAACATGGGGGGTGAAAAACTGTTTTTT.

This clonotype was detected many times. CDR3 in amino acids: CSVLWTGKAEAFF. CDR3 coding DNA: TGCAGCGTCCTATGGACAGGGAAGGCTGAAGCTTTCTTT. The rearrangement uses TRBV29-1 and TRBJ1-1; 8 bases are shared with TRBD1. V dropped 6 bases and J dropped 6; count of bases not matched to a gene: 9. From germline, CDR1 is SQVTM and CDR2 ANQGSEA. This CDR3 spans 13 amino acids.

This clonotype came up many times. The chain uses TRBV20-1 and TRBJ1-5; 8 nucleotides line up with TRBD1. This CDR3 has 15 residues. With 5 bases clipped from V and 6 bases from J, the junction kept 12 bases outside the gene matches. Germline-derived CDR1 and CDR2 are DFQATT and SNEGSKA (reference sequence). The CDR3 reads CSAAPGQGLSQPQHF. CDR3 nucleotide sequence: TGCAGTGCTGCCCCAGGACAGGGTTTGTCTCAGCCCCAGCATTTT.

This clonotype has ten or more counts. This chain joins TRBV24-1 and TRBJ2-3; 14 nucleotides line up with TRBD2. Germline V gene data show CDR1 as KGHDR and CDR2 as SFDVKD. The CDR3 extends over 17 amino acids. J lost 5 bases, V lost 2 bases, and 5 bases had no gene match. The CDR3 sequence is CATSDSSGTSGRDTQYF. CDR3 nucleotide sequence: TGTGCCACCAGTGATTCGAGTGGGACTAGCGGGAGAGATACGCAGTATTTT.

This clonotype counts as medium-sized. CDR3 in amino acids: CASSLQGEQFF. The CDR3 nucleotides read TGCGCCAGCAGCCTCCAAGGTGAGCAGTTCTTC. This chain links TRBV5-1 with TRBJ2-1; D unresolved. This CDR3 has 11 residues. CDR1 SGHRS and CDR2 YFSETQ come from the germline V gene. The V end lost 4 bases, the J end lost 9 bases, and 8 bases lay between the germline ends.

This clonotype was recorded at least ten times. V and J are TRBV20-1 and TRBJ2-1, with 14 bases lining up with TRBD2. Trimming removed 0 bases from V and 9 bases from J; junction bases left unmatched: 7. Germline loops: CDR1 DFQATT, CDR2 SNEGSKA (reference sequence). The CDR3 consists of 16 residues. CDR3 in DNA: TGCAGTGCTAGAGATCAGACTAGCGGGAGGGCCTTTGAGCAGTTCTTC. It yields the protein CSARDQTSGRAFEQFF.

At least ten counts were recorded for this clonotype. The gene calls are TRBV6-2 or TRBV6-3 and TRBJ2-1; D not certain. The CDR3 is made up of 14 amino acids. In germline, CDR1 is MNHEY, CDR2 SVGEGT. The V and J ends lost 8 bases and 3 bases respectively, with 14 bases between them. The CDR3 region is CASEPGLLYNEQFF. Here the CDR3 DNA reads TGTGCCAGCGAACCGGGCCTACTCTACAATGAGCAGTTCTTC.

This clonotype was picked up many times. Written as DNA, the CDR3 is TGTGCCAGCAGAACGACAGGGACGCCGGAGACCCAGTACTTC. It is translated as CASRTTGTPETQYF. The rearrangement uses TRBV12-3 or TRBV12-4 and TRBJ2-5, with 7 positions matching TRBD1. This CDR3 comprises 14 residues. V lost 6 bases, J lost 5 bases, and 9 bases stayed unmatched.

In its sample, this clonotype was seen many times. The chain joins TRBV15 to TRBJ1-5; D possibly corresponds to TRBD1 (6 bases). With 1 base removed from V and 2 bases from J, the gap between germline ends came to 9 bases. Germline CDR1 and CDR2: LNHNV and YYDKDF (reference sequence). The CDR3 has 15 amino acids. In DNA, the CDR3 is TGTGCCACCAGCAGAGGGAGGACAGGCAATCAGCCCCAGCATTTT. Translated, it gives CATSRGRTGNQPQHF.

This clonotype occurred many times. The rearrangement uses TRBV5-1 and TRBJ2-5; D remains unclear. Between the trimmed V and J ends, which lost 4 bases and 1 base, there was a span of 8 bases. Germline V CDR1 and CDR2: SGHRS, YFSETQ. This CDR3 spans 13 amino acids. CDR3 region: CASSPVSQETQYF. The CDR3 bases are TGCGCCAGCAGCCCTGTCAGCCAAGAGACCCAGTACTTC. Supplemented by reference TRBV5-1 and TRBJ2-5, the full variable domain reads KAGVTQTPRYLIKTRGQQVTLSCSPISGHRSVSWYQQTPGQGLQFLFEYFSETQRNKGNFPGRFSGRQFSNSRSEMNVSTLELGDSALYLCASSPVSQETQYFGPGTRLLVL.

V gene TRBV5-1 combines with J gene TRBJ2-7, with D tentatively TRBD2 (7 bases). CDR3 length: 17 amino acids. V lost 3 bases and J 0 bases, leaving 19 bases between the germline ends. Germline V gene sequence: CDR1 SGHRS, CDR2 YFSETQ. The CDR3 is CASSSGFGGGSSYEQYF. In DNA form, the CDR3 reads TGCGCCAGCAGCTCGGGTTTTGGCGGGGGCTCCTCCTACGAGCAGTACTTC.

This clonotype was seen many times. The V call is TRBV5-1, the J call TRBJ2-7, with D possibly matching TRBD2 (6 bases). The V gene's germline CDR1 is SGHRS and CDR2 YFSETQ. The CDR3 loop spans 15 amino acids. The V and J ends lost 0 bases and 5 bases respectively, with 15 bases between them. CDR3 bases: TGCGCCAGCAGCTTGGCAGGCGGGATACGGAACGAGCAGTACTTC. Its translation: CASSLAGGIRNEQYF.

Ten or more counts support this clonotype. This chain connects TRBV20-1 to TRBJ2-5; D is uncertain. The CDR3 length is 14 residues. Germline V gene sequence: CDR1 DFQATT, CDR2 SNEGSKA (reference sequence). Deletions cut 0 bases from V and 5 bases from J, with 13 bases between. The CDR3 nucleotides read TGCAGTGCTAGAGATGCAGCCTCCTTGGAGACCCAGTACTTC. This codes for CSARDAASLETQYF.

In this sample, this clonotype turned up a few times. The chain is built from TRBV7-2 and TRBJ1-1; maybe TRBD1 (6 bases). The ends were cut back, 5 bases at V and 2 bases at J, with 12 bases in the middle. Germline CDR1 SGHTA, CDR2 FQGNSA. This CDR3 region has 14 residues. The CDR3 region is CASSPYRDNTEAFF. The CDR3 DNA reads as TGTGCCAGCAGCCCATACAGGGATAACACTGAAGCTTTCTTT.

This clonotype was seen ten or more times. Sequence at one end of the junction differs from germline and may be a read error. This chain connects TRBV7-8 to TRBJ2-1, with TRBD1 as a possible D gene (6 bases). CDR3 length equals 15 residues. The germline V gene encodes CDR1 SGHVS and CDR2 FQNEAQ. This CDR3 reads CASRLGGSSYNEQFF. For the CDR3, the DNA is TGTGCCAGCAGATTAGGGGGTAGCTCCTACAATGAGCAGTTCTTC.

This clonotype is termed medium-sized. CDR3 in amino acids: CASSYSGKNQETQYF. CDR3 nucleotide sequence: TGTGCCAGCAGTTACTCAGGGAAGAACCAAGAGACCCAGTACTTC. V is TRBV6-5 and J is TRBJ2-5; unclear D gene. Deletions cut 0 bases from V and 0 bases from J, with 8 bases between. Germline-derived CDR1 and CDR2 are MNHEY and SVGAGI. The CDR3 sequence is 15 residues long.

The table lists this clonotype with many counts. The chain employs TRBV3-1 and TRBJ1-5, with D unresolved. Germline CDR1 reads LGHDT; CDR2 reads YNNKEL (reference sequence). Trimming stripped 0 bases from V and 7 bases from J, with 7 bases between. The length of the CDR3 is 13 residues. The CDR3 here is CASSQDMDQPQHF. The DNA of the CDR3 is TGTGCCAGCAGCCAAGATATGGACCAGCCCCAGCATTTT. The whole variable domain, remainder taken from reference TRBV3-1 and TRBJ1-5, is DTAVSQTPKYLVTQMGNDKSIKCEQNLGHDTMYWYKQDSKKFLKIMFSYNNKELIINETVPNRFSPKSPDKAHLNLHINSLELGDSAVYFCASSQDMDQPQHFGDGTRLSIL.

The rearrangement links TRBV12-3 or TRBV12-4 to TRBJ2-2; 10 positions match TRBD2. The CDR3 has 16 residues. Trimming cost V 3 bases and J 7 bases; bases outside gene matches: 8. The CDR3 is CASSFQAGGPGGELFF. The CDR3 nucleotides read TGTGCCAGCAGTTTTCAAGCGGGAGGGCCTGGCGGGGAGCTGTTTTTT.

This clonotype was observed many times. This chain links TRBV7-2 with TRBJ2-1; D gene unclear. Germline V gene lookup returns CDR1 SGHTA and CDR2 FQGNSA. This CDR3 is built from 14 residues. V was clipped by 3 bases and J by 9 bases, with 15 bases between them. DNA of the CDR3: TGTGCCAGCAGCTTTAAAATTGGTGGGGTTGAGCAGTTCTTC. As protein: CASSFKIGGVEQFF.

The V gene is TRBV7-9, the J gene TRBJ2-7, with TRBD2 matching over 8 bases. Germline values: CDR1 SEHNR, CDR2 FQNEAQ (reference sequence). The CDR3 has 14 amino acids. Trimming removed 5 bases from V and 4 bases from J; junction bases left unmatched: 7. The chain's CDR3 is CASSGTRSSYEQYF. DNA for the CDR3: TGTGCCAGCAGCGGGACTAGATCTAGTTACGAGCAGTACTTC.

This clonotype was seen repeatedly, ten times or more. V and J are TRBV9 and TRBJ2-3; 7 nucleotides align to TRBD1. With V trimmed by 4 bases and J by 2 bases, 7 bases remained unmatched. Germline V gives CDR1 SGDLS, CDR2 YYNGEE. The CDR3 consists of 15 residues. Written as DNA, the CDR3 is TGTGCCAGCAGCTCACGGGACAGCTTCACAGATACGCAGTATTTT. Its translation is CASSSRDSFTDTQYF.

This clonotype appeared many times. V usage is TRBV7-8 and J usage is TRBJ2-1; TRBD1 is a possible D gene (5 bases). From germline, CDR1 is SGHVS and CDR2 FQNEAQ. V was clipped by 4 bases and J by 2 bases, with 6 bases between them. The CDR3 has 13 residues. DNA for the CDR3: TGTGCCAGCAGCTCGGACACCTACAATGAGCAGTTCTTC. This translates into CASSSDTYNEQFF.

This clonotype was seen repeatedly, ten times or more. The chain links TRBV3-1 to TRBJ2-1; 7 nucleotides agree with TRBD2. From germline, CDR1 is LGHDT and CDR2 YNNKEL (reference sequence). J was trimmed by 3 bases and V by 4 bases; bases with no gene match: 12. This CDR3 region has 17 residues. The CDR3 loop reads CASSPKAPSGVYNEQFF. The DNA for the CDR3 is TGTGCCAGCAGCCCTAAAGCCCCGAGCGGGGTCTACAATGAGCAGTTCTTC.

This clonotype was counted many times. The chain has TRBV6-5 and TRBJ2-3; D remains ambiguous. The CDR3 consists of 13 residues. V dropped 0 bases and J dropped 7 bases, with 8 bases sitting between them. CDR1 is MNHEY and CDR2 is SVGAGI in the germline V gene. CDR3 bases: TGTGCCAGCAGTTACTCCGGACCGTATACGCAGTATTTT. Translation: CASSYSGPYTQYF.

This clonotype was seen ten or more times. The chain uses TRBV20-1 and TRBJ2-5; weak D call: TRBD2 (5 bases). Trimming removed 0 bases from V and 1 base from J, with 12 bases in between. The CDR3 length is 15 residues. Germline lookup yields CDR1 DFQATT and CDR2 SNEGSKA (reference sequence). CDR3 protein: CSARDWELAQETQYF. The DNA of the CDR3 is TGCAGTGCTAGAGATTGGGAGCTAGCCCAAGAGACCCAGTACTTC.